The entry that follows covers one T cell receptor (beta chain) sequence. The time point is: pre-sensitization, week 0. Treatment noted: therapeutic diphenylcyclopropenone sensitization with weekly scalp DPC. From whole blood left unfractionated, total RNA was extracted. The entry originates in a study of human T cells and chemical hapten exposure. At the level of the study: Diphenylcyclopropenone doses were given weekly to the scalps of patients across the roughly 25-week study. It was small differences in pooled library volume that mainly caused per-sample TCR yields to vary.

Original data processing: TCRs per sample had a median of approximately 88,000 and ranged from about 23,224 to 700,000. One entry per CDR3 protein results from TCRdb running MiXCR on the RACE reads. The V and J calls were determined by TCRdb, not by the authors. This repertoire shows 190,000 or so distinct CDR3 sequences, just under 30% found once; its top ten account for 2.9%. CDR1 LGHNA and CDR2 YSLEER come from the germline V gene. The V and J ends lost 0 bases and 1 base respectively, with 9 bases between them. CDR3 size: 15 residues. The rearrangement links TRBV4-3 to TRBJ2-5; D is unresolved. The sample in question was whole blood, obtained in connection with sensitization to the hapten diphenylcyclopropenone (DPC). This sequence originates from a woman aged 25-40 years with alopecia areata. Some clones in this sample may be carry-over from other donors' samples. Here the CDR3 DNA reads TGCGCCAGCAGCCAAGATAGCAGCGCCCAAGAGACCCAGTACTTC. Translation gives CASSQDSSAQETQYF.